Described below is a single T cell receptor beta chain sequence and its context. An end of the junction does not agree with germline; a read error may underlie this. Assay: immunoSEQ multiplex PCR; the TCRdb copy retains only in-frame clones and omits some. The sample comprises under 300,000 clones, around 80% of which are singletons, and approximately 12% rests with the top ten. The data were obtained in a study of control samples from healthy donors and cancer patients. Sequencing was done on a sample of PBMCs. The sequence was collected from a woman aged 60-75 years with lung cancer.

In DNA form, the CDR3 reads TGTGCCAGCAGTGAGGGACAGGTCCCCCTTGGGACCAACGTCCTGACTTTC. As protein: CASSEGQVPLGTNVLTF. The chain employs TRBV2 and TRBJ2-6; 8 nucleotides agree with TRBD1. Per germline, CDR1 SNHLY and CDR2 FYNNEI. The CDR3 consists of 17 residues.